The 12 T cell receptor beta chains in this list originate from one sample, sequenced in a study of blood T cell repertoires in COVID-19. The protocol was immunoSEQ multiplex PCR, while the TCRdb copy is restricted to in-frame clones and leaves out a portion. Seen here are around 15,000 clones, about 80% observed once, and the top ten hold approximately 15%. Sequenced: peripheral blood. These receptor sequences come from a human donor in a cohort sampled during active COVID-19.

V and J are TRBV11-2 and TRBJ2-1; tentatively, D is TRBD2 (8 bases). Trimming took 5 bases from V and 3 from J, leaving 17 bases between them. CDR3 length: 16 amino acids. CDR1 is SGHAT and CDR2 is FQNNGV in the germline V gene. The CDR3 loop is CASSLRGAGGYNEQFF. The CDR3 nucleotides are TGTGCCAGCAGCCTCAGGGGGGCGGGGGGCTACAATGAGCAGTTCTTC. Filled out from reference TRBV11-2 and TRBJ2-1, the complete variable domain reads EAGVAQSPRYKIIEKRQSVAFWCNPISGHATLYWYQQILGQGPKLLIQFQNNGVVDDSQLPKDRFSAERLKGVDSTLKIQPAKLEDSAVYLCASSLRGAGGYNEQFFGPGTRLTVL.

The V and J genes are TRBV9 and TRBJ2-5, with a possible D match to TRBD2 (6 bases). The CDR3 is 15 residues long. Trimming shortened V by 0 bases and J by 4 bases, and 13 bases separated the two germline ends. Germline lookup yields CDR1 SGDLS and CDR2 YYNGEE. DNA for the CDR3: TGTGCCAGCAGCGTAGTCCGGGGCGGGATAGAGACCCAGTACTTC. Translating it yields CASSVVRGGIETQYF.

The table lists this clone with a count of one. This sequence joins TRBV5-6 and TRBJ2-7; a weak D match, TRBD2 (5 bases). The CDR3 is 13 residues long. Deletions cut 7 bases from V and 2 bases from J, with 13 bases between. Per germline, CDR1 SGHDT and CDR2 YYEEEE. The CDR3 region is CASGPTGTYEQYF. The CDR3 nucleotides read TGTGCCAGCGGACCGACGGGGACCTACGAGCAGTACTTC.

Only one count was recorded for this clone. The chain combines TRBV28 with TRBJ2-3; 9 positions match TRBD2. The V gene end was trimmed by 2 bases and the J gene end by 2 bases; junction bases not matched to a gene: 5. This CDR3 has 16 residues. The germline CDR1 and CDR2 sequences are MDHEN and SYDVKM. The CDR3 DNA follows: TGTGCCAGCAGTTTACGGCGGGGGGGCTCCACAGATACGCAGTATTTT. This sequence encodes CASSLRRGGSTDTQYF.

The chain recombines TRBV7-2 with TRBJ2-3, with TRBD1 identical over 10 bases. CDR3 length: 17 amino acids. Germline CDR1 is SGHTA and CDR2 is FQGNSA. The trim removed 7 bases at V and 4 bases at J, leaving 14 bases unmatched. The CDR3 loop is CASTRRGTGVLSDTQYF. The CDR3, as DNA: TGTGCCAGCACCCGGAGGGGGACAGGGGTTCTGTCAGATACGCAGTATTTT. Full variable domain (outside the CDR3, taken from reference TRBV7-2 and TRBJ2-3): GAGVSQSPSNKVTEKGKDVELRCDPISGHTALYWYRQSLGQGLEFLIYFQGNSAPDKSGLPSDRFSAERTGGSVSTLTIQRTQQEDSAVYLCASTRRGTGVLSDTQYFGPGTRLTVL.

The genes are TRBV5-6 and TRBJ2-1; 8 nucleotides agree with TRBD1. Germline V gene lookup returns CDR1 SGHDT and CDR2 YYEEEE. Trimming removed 5 bases from V and 3 bases from J; junction bases left unmatched: 13. This CDR3 is built from 17 residues. In nucleotides, the CDR3 is TGTGCCAGCAGTTTTCGGACAGGGAAAAACTACTACAATGAGCAGTTCTTC. This encodes CASSFRTGKNYYNEQFF.

The table lists this clone with a count of one. V is TRBV5-1 and J is TRBJ2-3, with 7 bases lining up with TRBD2. J gave up 0 bases and V 7 bases, and 5 bases lay outside the gene matches. The CDR3 is made up of 14 amino acids. The germline V gene has CDR1 SGHRS and CDR2 YFSETQ. DNA of the CDR3: TGCGCCAGCTCCGGCGGGGGTAGCACAGATACGCAGTATTTT. Translated, it gives CASSGGGSTDTQYF.

This chain uses TRBV6-5 with TRBJ1-5; 12 nucleotides agree with TRBD1. This CDR3 is built from 15 residues. CDR1 and CDR2 (germline): MNHEY, SVGAGI. The junction had 13 bases not matched to a gene; V was cut back by 8 bases and J by 11 bases. The CDR3 is CASSPSRDRGRSQHF. CDR3 coding DNA: TGTGCCAGCTCTCCATCCCGGGACAGGGGGCGGTCCCAGCATTTT.

The chain links TRBV7-2 to TRBJ2-4, with D perhaps matching TRBD1 (5 bases). The CDR3 contains 14 residues. V lost 2 bases, J lost 0 bases, and 5 bases lay in between. Germline-derived CDR1 and CDR2 are SGHTA and FQGNSA. The CDR3 loop is CASSLRGAKNIQYF. CDR3 in DNA: TGTGCCAGCAGCTTAAGGGGAGCCAAAAACATTCAGTACTTC.

This clone has just a few counts. This sequence joins TRBV7-2 and TRBJ1-4, with a weak D call TRBD1 (6 bases). The CDR3 spans 15 residues. Germline lookup yields CDR1 SGHTA and CDR2 FQGNSA. V was pared by 3 bases and J by 4 bases, with 12 bases between. The CDR3 protein is CASSLVGQNNEKLFF. Here the CDR3 DNA reads TGTGCCAGCAGCTTGGTTGGACAGAATAATGAAAAACTGTTTTTT.

The chain links TRBV18 to TRBJ2-3; TRBD2 aligns across 10 bases. After removal of 0 bases from V and 6 bases from J, the junction contained 6 bases not matched to a gene. This CDR3 contains 16 residues. Germline CDR1 KGHSH, CDR2 LQKENI. CDR3 DNA: TGTGCCAGCTCACCACCGGCTAGCGGGGGTGGGGATACGCAGTATTTT. It codes for CASSPPASGGGDTQYF. Filled out from reference TRBV18 and TRBJ2-3, the complete variable domain reads NAGVMQNPRHLVRRRGQEARLRCSPMKGHSHVYWYRQLPEEGLKFMVYLQKENIIDESGMPKERFSAEFPKEGPSILRIQQVVRGDSAAYFCASSPPASGGGDTQYFGPGTRLTVL.

V and J are TRBV25-1 and TRBJ2-7; 7 bases line up with TRBD2. CDR1 is MGHDK and CDR2 is SYGVNS in the germline V gene. V was pared by 0 bases and J by 6 bases, with 2 bases of the junction left unmatched. CDR3 length: 13 residues. The CDR3 protein is CASSEYTGGEQYF. CDR3 DNA sequence: TGTGCCAGCAGTGAATATACGGGGGGCGAGCAGTACTTC.